This T cell receptor beta chain was sequenced during a study of T cell responses to AZD1222 COVID-19 vaccine. Whole-study findings and limits: Compared with day 0, the breadth and depth of the Spike-specific TCR repertoire rose significantly after two doses of AZD1222. Repertoire sampling occurred only after the peak T cell response. As reported, nearly half of all spike-specific TCRs target variant regions that are unmutated. Among the donors, most were white British and more were female, and clonal diversity was possibly underestimated.

Comment on this clone: Its specificity is not known.

Sequenced by immunoSEQ multiplex PCR; TCRdb stores in-frame clones only, minus some. Among approximately 130,000 clones listed, 90% were seen once. The V gene's germline CDR1 is WNHNN and CDR2 SYGVQD (reference sequence). Between the trimmed V and J ends, which lost 0 bases and 4 bases, there was a span of 10 bases. The length of the CDR3 is 15 residues. The chain employs TRBV10-1 and TRBJ2-1; unclear D gene. The source material was peripheral blood, sampled on day 0 of AZD1222 vaccination. The TCR originated in an adult in good health. CDR3 in amino acids: CASSESIGVYNEQFF. The DNA for the CDR3 is TGCGCCAGCAGTGAGTCGATAGGTGTATACAATGAGCAGTTCTTC.